The 19 T cell receptor beta chains below come from one sample, sequenced in a study of blood T cell repertoires in COVID-19. TCRdb's table, derived via immunoSEQ multiplex PCR, lists solely in-frame clones and lacks some. The sample consists of roughly 200,000 clones, around 79% of them appearing once. The sequencing sample was made of peripheral blood. The source is a woman aged 35 to 49 with COVID-19, enrolled during active disease.

J is TRBJ1-6 and V is TRBV18, with D maybe TRBD1 (5 bases). This CDR3 contains 16 residues. The V end was cut by 2 bases, the J end by 9 bases, with 17 bases between. The germline gives CDR1 KGHSH, CDR2 LQKENI. Written as DNA, the CDR3 is TGTGCCAGCTCACCAGCCGCTCGCAGGGTGGGTTCACCCCTCCACTTT. Translation gives CASSPAARRVGSPLHF.

This sequence joins TRBV4-1 and TRBJ1-2; no clear D gene. Germline V gene sequence: CDR1 MGHRA, CDR2 YSYEKL. The CDR3 sequence is 14 residues long. V lost 0 bases to trimming and J lost 8 bases, with 13 bases between them. DNA of the CDR3: TGCGCCAGCAGCCAAGAGTCAAGCTTCTGGGGCTACACCTTC. As protein: CASSQESSFWGYTF.

This rearrangement joins TRBV18 to TRBJ2-5; a weak D match, TRBD1 (5 bases). CDR1 and CDR2 from the germline V gene are KGHSH and LQKENI. V lost 5 bases and J 4 bases, leaving 17 bases between the germline ends. This CDR3 has 15 amino acids. In DNA form, the CDR3 reads TGTGCCAGCTCATCCCCCATCAGGGTGAGAGAGACCCAGTACTTC. This gives the protein CASSSPIRVRETQYF.

This chain connects TRBV5-1 to TRBJ2-5, with a possible D match to TRBD2 (5 bases). Trimming left V 4 bases short and J 7 bases short, with 26 bases between. CDR3 length equals 17 residues. Germline values: CDR1 SGHRS, CDR2 YFSETQ. CDR3 DNA: TGCGCCAGCAGCCCTACAGTCCCTTCGGGGTTCGTTGGGACCCAGTACTTC. Its protein is CASSPTVPSGFVGTQYF.

The V call is TRBV2, the J call TRBJ1-4, with D perhaps matching TRBD1 (5 bases). Trimming shortened V by 5 bases and J by 8 bases, and 12 bases separated the two germline ends. This CDR3 is built from 13 residues. Per germline, CDR1 SNHLY and CDR2 FYNNEI. DNA for the CDR3: TGTGCCAGCAGTTTGCGGGGGGGAGAAAAACTGTTTTTT. Translating gives CASSLRGGEKLFF.

This sequence joins TRBV7-2 and TRBJ2-1; 8 bases line up with TRBD2. V was pared by 3 bases and J by 7 bases, with 8 bases of the junction left unmatched. From germline, CDR1 is SGHTA and CDR2 FQGNSA. This CDR3 has 15 amino acids. In DNA form, the CDR3 reads TGTGCCAGCAGCTTTACGACTAGCGCTAGGAATGAGCAGTTCTTC. Translation gives CASSFTTSARNEQFF. Drawing the rest from reference TRBV7-2 and TRBJ2-1, the complete variable domain is GAGVSQSPSNKVTEKGKDVELRCDPISGHTALYWYRQSLGQGLEFLIYFQGNSAPDKSGLPSDRFSAERTGGSVSTLTIQRTQQEDSAVYLCASSFTTSARNEQFFGPGTRLTVL.

This clone was seen a single time. The chain uses TRBV3-1 (or the pseudogene TRBV3-2) and TRBJ2-7, with 11 bases matching TRBD2. This CDR3 is 14 amino acids long. With V trimmed by 5 bases and J by 7 bases, 7 bases remained unmatched. CDR1 LGHDT and CDR2 YNNKEL come from the germline V gene (reference sequence). Here the CDR3 reads CASSFSGGAGEQYF. CDR3 DNA: TGTGCCAGCAGCTTTAGCGGGGGGGCCGGGGAGCAGTACTTC.

V usage is TRBV5-4 and J usage is TRBJ2-7, with no clear D. The V end lost 3 bases, the J end lost 7 bases, and 11 bases lay between the germline ends. Germline CDR1 and CDR2: SGHNT and YYREEE (reference sequence). This CDR3 contains 12 residues. The CDR3 nucleotides read TGTGCCAGCAGCTACACTACGAGTGAGCAGTACTTC. Its translation is CASSYTTSEQYF.

CDR3 region: CASSLGTPSYEQYF. CDR3 coding DNA: TGTGCCAGCAGCTTGGGGACTCCTTCCTACGAGCAGTACTTC. The rearrangement links TRBV5-6 to TRBJ2-7; D might be TRBD2 (5 bases). Trimming shortened V by 0 bases and J by 1 base, and 8 bases separated the two germline ends. This CDR3 has 14 amino acids. CDR1 SGHDT and CDR2 YYEEEE come from the germline V gene. Full variable domain (rest looked up from reference TRBV5-6 and TRBJ2-7): DAGVTQSPTHLIKTRGQQVTLRCSPKSGHDTVSWYQQALGQGPQFIFQYYEEEERQRGNFPDRFSGHQFPNYSSELNVNALLLGDSALYLCASSLGTPSYEQYFGPGTRLTVT.

V gene TRBV5-1 combines with J gene TRBJ2-2; TRBD1 matches 11 bases. The CDR3 is 15 residues long. Germline V CDR1 and CDR2: SGHRS, YFSETQ. V shed 4 bases, J shed 6 bases, and the junction held 5 bases outside the gene matches. CDR3 amino acids: CASSLGQGVAGELFF. The CDR3, as DNA: TGCGCCAGCAGCCTGGGACAGGGGGTAGCCGGGGAGCTGTTTTTT.

This chain connects TRBV7-3 to TRBJ2-2; tentatively, D is TRBD2 (6 bases). The CDR3 length is 14 residues. The germline CDR1 and CDR2 sequences are SGHTA and FQGTGA. The germline V and J ends were trimmed by 2 bases and 5 bases, with 9 bases remaining between them. This CDR3 is CASSLRGNTGELFF. CDR3 nucleotides: TGTGCCAGCAGCTTACGGGGGAATACCGGGGAGCTGTTTTTT. Looking up the rest from reference TRBV7-3 and TRBJ2-2 gives the full variable domain: GAGVSQTPSNKVTEKGKYVELRCDPISGHTALYWYRQSLGQGPEFLIYFQGTGAADDSGLPNDRFFAVRPEGSVSTLKIQRTERGDSAVYLCASSLRGNTGELFFGEGSRLTVL.

This chain connects TRBV5-6 to TRBJ2-2; 7 bases agree with TRBD1. V lost 5 bases, J lost 1 base, and 2 bases stayed unmatched. The CDR3 has 14 amino acids. Germline V gene data show CDR1 as SGHDT and CDR2 as YYEEEE. The CDR3 reads CASRTGLNTGELFF. The CDR3 DNA reads TGTGCCAGCAGGACAGGGCTGAACACCGGGGAGCTGTTTTTT.

The V gene is TRBV29-1, the J gene TRBJ1-1; D might be TRBD1 (6 bases). Germline V gives CDR1 SQVTM, CDR2 ANQGSEA. V dropped 5 bases and J dropped 8 bases, with 15 bases sitting between them. This CDR3 has 12 residues. CDR3 nucleotides: TGCAGCGTTCCCACCTCAGACAGGGAAGCTTTCTTT. Protein product: CSVPTSDREAFF.

This clone appeared a single time. The chain combines TRBV5-4 with TRBJ2-4; weak D call: TRBD2 (5 bases). The V end was cut by 0 bases, the J end by 5 bases, with 15 bases between. This CDR3 spans 16 amino acids. Germline V gene lookup returns CDR1 SGHNT and CDR2 YYREEE (reference sequence). CDR3 amino acids: CASSLEGFVGENIQYF. CDR3 sequence (DNA): TGTGCCAGCAGCTTGGAGGGTTTCGTCGGGGAAAACATTCAGTACTTC.

The chain uses TRBV4-1 and TRBJ1-4, with 10 bases identical to TRBD1. The CDR3 is made up of 18 amino acids. Germline CDR1 is MGHRA and CDR2 is YSYEKL. The ends lost 4 bases at V and 0 bases at J; junction bases unmatched: 8. The CDR3 DNA sequence: TGCGCCAGCAGCCCACCGGCTGGACAGGGGGCAACTAATGAAAAACTGTTTTTT. This sequence encodes CASSPPAGQGATNEKLFF.

The chain combines TRBV6-5 with TRBJ1-2; TRBD1 matches 7 bases. CDR3 length: 15 residues. Germline values: CDR1 MNHEY, CDR2 SVGAGI. V dropped 4 bases and J dropped 5; count of bases not matched to a gene: 10. The CDR3 loop is CASSFRQGRGYGYTF. Written as DNA, the CDR3 is TGTGCCAGCAGTTTTCGACAGGGCCGGGGGTATGGCTACACCTTC.

In its sample, this clone was seen a few times. The J gene is TRBJ1-6, the V gene TRBV10-1; TRBD1 aligns across 10 bases. This CDR3 has 18 amino acids. V lost 6 bases and J lost 9; bases outside the gene matches: 17. Germline V gene sequence: CDR1 WNHNN, CDR2 SYGVQD (reference sequence). The CDR3 DNA follows: TGCGCCAGCAGCGTAACTCCACCGGGACAGGGGCCGGGTTCACCCCTCCACTTT. Its translation: CASSVTPPGQGPGSPLHF.

The rearrangement links TRBV5-4 to TRBJ1-4, with 7 bases that match TRBD1. CDR3 size: 14 residues. CDR1 and CDR2 from the germline V gene are SGHNT and YYREEE (reference sequence). Trimming at V came to 5 bases and at J to 4 bases, leaving 5 bases not matched to a gene. The CDR3 here is CASRSTGVNEKLFF. The CDR3, as DNA: TGTGCCAGCAGATCTACAGGGGTTAATGAAAAACTGTTTTTT.

This clone was found many times. The J gene is TRBJ2-1, the V gene TRBV6-4; 12 bases are a match to TRBD2. V gave up 4 bases and J gave up 8 bases; unmatched junction bases: 9. The germline V gene encodes CDR1 MRHNA and CDR2 SNTAGT. The CDR3 is made up of 16 amino acids. The CDR3 coding sequence is TGTGCCAGCAGTGCAGGGACTAGCGGGCAGATCGATGAGCAGTTCTTC. Protein sequence: CASSAGTSGQIDEQFF.